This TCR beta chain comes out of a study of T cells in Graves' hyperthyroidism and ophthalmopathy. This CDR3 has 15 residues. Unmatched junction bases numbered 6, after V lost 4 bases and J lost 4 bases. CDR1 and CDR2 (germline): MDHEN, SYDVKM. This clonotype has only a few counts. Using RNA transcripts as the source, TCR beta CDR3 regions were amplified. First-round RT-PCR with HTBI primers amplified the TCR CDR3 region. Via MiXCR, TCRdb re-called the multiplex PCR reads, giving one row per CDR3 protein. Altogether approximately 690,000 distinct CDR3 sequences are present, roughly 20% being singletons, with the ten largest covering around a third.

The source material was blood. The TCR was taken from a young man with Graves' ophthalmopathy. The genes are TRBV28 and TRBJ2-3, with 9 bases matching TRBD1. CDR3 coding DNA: TGTGCCAGCAGTTCGTACAGGGGGCTATCAGATACGCAGTATTTT. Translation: CASSSYRGLSDTQYF.